A single sample gave rise to the 5 T cell receptor beta chains below, sequenced in a study of T-cell memory formation after mild COVID-19. Each CDR3 protein is one row after TCRdb ran MiXCR on the 5' RACE reads. The table shows 75,000 to 95,000 distinct CDR3 sequences, with approximately 15% occurring only once. Sample: PBMCs or a T cell subset sorted from them (not recorded which). The origin of the receptors is a man aged 18-30 years who had mild COVID-19 (a few samples of this study predate the infection). Cell type and time point are not known.

This clonotype was detected ten times or more. V gene TRBV7-3 combines with J gene TRBJ1-1; no clear D. The V end was cut by 2 bases, the J end by 5 bases, with 21 bases between. From germline, CDR1 is SGHTA and CDR2 FQGTGA. The CDR3 runs 17 residues. CDR3 bases: TGTGCCAGCAGCTTAGGGGTGTCAGGTCCTGGAGGGACTGAAGCTTTCTTT. Translation: CASSLGVSGPGGTEAFF.

A few counts support this clonotype. The chain combines TRBV12-3 or TRBV12-4 with TRBJ2-2; D possibly corresponds to TRBD2 (6 bases). The CDR3 length is 15 residues. V lost 3 bases and J lost 2, with 10 bases in between. In DNA form, the CDR3 reads TGTGCCAGCAGTTTGATCGGGGGAAACACCGGGGAGCTGTTTTTT. It codes for CASSLIGGNTGELFF.

This clonotype was seen more than once but under ten times. This sequence joins TRBV4-3 and TRBJ2-3; D is ambiguous. The CDR3 runs 14 residues. V lost 1 base, J lost 4 bases, and 9 bases lay in between. Germline V gene sequence: CDR1 LGHNA, CDR2 YSLEER. CDR3 loop: CASSQARLADTQYF. The CDR3 DNA follows: TGCGCCAGCAGCCAAGCTCGGTTGGCAGATACGCAGTATTTT.

This clonotype was seen only once. The V call is TRBV7-2, the J call TRBJ1-5, with D possibly being TRBD1 (6 bases). Germline CDR1 SGHTA, CDR2 FQGNSA. The CDR3 is 15 amino acids. The V and J ends lost 5 bases and 2 bases respectively, with 13 bases between them. For the CDR3, the DNA is TGTGCCAGCAGCAGCCAAGGGGGAGGCAATCAGCCCCAGCATTTT. It encodes CASSSQGGGNQPQHF.

The chain couples TRBV7-9 to TRBJ1-2; 7 nucleotides match TRBD1. V trimming: 3 bases; J trimming: 7 bases; junction bases outside the gene matches: 5. This CDR3 spans 13 amino acids. The germline V gene encodes CDR1 SEHNR and CDR2 FQNEAQ (reference sequence). The CDR3 loop reads CASSLDRQGGYTF. DNA of the CDR3: TGTGCCAGCAGCTTGGACAGGCAAGGTGGCTACACCTTC.